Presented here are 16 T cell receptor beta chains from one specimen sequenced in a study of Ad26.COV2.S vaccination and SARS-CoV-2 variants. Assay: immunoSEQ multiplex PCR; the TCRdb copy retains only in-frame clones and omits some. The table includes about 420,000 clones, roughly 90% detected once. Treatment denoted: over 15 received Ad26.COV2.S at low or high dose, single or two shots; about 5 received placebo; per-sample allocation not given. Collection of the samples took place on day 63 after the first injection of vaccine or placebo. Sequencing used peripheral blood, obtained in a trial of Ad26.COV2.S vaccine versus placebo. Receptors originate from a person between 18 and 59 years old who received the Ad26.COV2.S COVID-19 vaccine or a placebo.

The CDR3 loop is CASSLGRVRDTQYF. The DNA for the CDR3 is TGTGCCAGCAGTTTAGGTAGGGTTCGAGATACGCAGTATTTT. This chain links TRBV2 with TRBJ2-3, with unresolved D. Germline V gene data show CDR1 as SNHLY and CDR2 as FYNNEI. The CDR3 totals 14 residues. V was clipped by 5 bases and J by 5 bases, with 14 bases between them.

This chain's CDR3 is CASSLSSLLAVRSTDTQYF. The CDR3, as DNA: TGTGCCAGCAGCTTATCGAGCCTACTAGCGGTCAGGAGCACAGATACGCAGTATTTT. V and J are TRBV7-2 and TRBJ2-3, with 8 bases lining up with TRBD2. The germline gives CDR1 SGHTA, CDR2 FQGNSA. CDR3 length equals 19 residues. The trim removed 2 bases at V and 0 bases at J, leaving 13 bases unmatched.

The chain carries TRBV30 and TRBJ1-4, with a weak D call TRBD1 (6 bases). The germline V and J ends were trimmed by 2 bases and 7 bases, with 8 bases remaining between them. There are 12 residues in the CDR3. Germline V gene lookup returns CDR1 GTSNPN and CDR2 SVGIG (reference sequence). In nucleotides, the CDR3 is TGTGCCTGGAGTCAAGGGGGTGAAAAACTGTTTTTT. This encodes CAWSQGGEKLFF.

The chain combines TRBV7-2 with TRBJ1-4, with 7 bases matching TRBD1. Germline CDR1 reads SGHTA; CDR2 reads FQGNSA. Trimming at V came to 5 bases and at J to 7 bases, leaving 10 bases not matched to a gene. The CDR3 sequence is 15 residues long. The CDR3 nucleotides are TGTGCCAGCAGCCGCGACCCAGGGGGTGGTGAAAAACTGTTTTTT. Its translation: CASSRDPGGGEKLFF.

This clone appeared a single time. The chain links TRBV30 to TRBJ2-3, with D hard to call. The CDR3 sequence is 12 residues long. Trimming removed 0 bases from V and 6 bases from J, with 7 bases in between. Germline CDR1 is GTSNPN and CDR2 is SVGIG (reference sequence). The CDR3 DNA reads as TGTGCCTGGAGTGTACTTTTTGATACGCAGTATTTT. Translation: CAWSVLFDTQYF.

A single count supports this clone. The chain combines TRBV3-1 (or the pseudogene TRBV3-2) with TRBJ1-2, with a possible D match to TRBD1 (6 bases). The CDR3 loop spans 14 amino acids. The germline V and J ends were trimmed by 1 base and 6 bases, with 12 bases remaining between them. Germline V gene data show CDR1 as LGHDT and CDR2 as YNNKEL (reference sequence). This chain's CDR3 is CASSQGSYRDGYTF. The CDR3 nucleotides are TGTGCCAGCAGCCAAGGCTCGTACAGGGATGGCTACACCTTC.

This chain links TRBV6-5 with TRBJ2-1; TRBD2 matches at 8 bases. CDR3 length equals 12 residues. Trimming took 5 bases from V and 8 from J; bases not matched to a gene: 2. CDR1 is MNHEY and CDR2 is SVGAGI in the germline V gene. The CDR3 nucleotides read TGTGCCAGCAGTCCGGGGGGGTATGAGCAGTTCTTC. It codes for CASSPGGYEQFF.

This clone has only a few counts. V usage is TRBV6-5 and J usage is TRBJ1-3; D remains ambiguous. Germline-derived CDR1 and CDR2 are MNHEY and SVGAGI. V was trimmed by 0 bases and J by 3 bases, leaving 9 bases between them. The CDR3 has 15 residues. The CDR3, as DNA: TGTGCCAGCAGTTACTCGAAGAGTTTTGGAAACACCATATATTTT. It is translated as CASSYSKSFGNTIYF.

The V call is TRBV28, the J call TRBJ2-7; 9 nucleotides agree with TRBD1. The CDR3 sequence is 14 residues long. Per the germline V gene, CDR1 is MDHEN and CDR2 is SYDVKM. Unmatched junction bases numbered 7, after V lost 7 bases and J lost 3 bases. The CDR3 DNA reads TGTGCCAGCACCACGGGACAGGGAGTCTACGAGCAGTACTTC. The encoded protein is CASTTGQGVYEQYF.

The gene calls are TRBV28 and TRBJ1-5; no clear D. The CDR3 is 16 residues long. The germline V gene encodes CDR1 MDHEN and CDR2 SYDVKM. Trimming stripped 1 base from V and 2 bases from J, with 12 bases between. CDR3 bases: TGTGCCAGCAGTTTATACCCGCCAGGTGGCAATCAGCCCCAGCATTTT. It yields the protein CASSLYPPGGNQPQHF.

This CDR3 reads CASSPPRGYEQYF. CDR3 sequence (DNA): TGTGCCAGCAGCCCCCCCCGGGGTTACGAGCAGTACTTC. The chain couples TRBV3-1 (or the pseudogene TRBV3-2) to TRBJ2-7; perhaps TRBD2 as D (5 bases). The length of the CDR3 is 13 residues. The V end was cut by 4 bases, the J end by 4 bases, with 11 bases between. Germline V lookup: CDR1 LGHDT, CDR2 YNNKEL (reference sequence).

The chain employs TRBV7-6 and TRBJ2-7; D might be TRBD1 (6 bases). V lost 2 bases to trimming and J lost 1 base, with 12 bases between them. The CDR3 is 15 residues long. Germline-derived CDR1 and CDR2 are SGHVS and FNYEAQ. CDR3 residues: CASSLRQGPSYEQYF. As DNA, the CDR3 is TGTGCCAGCAGCTTACGCCAGGGGCCATCCTACGAGCAGTACTTC.

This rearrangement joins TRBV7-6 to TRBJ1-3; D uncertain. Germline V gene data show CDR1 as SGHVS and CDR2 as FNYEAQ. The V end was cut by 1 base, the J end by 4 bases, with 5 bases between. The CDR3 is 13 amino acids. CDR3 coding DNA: TGTGCCAGCAGCTTAGAGACAGGAAACACCATATATTTT. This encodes CASSLETGNTIYF.

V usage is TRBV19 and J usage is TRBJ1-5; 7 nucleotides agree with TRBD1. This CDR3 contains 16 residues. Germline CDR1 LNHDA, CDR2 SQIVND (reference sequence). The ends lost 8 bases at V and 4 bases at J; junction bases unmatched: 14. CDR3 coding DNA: TGTGCCAGTGGATCCGTATTCGGGACAGAGAATCAGCCCCAGCATTTT. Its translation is CASGSVFGTENQPQHF.

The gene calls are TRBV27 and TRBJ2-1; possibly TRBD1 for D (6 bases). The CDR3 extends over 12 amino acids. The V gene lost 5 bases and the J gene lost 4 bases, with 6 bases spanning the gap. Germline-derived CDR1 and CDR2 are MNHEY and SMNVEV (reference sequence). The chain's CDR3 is CASSGQYNEQFF. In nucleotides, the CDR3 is TGTGCCAGCAGTGGACAGTACAATGAGCAGTTCTTC.

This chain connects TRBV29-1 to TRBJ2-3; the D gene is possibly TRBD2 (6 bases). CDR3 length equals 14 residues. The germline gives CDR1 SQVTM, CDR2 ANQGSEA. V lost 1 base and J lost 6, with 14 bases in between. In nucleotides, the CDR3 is TGCAGCGTTGAAGGGGGGGACGTCACTGATACGCAGTATTTT. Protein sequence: CSVEGGDVTDTQYF.